This TCR beta chain was recovered during a study of neoadjuvant anti-PD-1 for oral cavity cancer. General study points: Expansion of preexisting intratumoral clones was suggested to aid response. Each response group had just a few patients in TCR analyses.

Time point denoted: after neoadjuvant nivolumab, at surgical resection. Patients had newly diagnosed, untreated stage II-IVA oral cavity squamous cell carcinoma. There are many counts of this clone. Its antigen is unknown. The protocol was immunoSEQ multiplex PCR, while the TCRdb copy is restricted to in-frame clones and leaves out a portion. The sample includes about 37,000 clones, about 36% seen only once; the top ten take about 16%. Sample: tumor tissue, taken after nivolumab (anti-PD-1) treatment. This TCR derives from a person between 35 and 79 years old with oral cavity squamous cell carcinoma.

CDR3 protein: CASSPGGRYEQYF. The CDR3 nucleotides read TGTGCCAGCTCACCGGGCGGCCGCTACGAGCAGTACTTC. This chain joins TRBV18 and TRBJ2-7; D unclear. This CDR3 is 13 amino acids long. Germline CDR1 is KGHSH and CDR2 is LQKENI. The V end lost 3 bases, the J end lost 3 bases, and 9 bases lay between the germline ends.